This entry lists 15 T cell receptor beta chains sequenced from one sample in a study of T cells in women clearing cervical HPV infection. Using immunoSEQ multiplex PCR, the repertoire was profiled, and TCRdb retains in-frame clones only, with some absent. The sample includes 40,000 to 45,000 clones. Sequencing input: blood buffy coat. The receptors stem from a woman aged 18-70 years with a cervical HPV16 infection that either progressed to CIN3+ or cleared (not recorded which).

Turning to this clone: The read comes to an end 3 residues before the CDR3 does, leaving the germline J gene to fill in the end. The gene calls are TRBV7-3 and TRBJ2-2; weak D call: TRBD2 (6 bases). V shed 5 bases and J shed 6 bases, with 16 bases lying between them. This CDR3 contains 15 residues. The V gene's germline CDR1 is SGHTA and CDR2 FQGTGA. The CDR3 loop is CASSPISSAAGELFF. The CDR3 bases that were read are TGTGCCAGCAGCCCAATCTCTAGCGCCGCCGGGGAG.

Remarks on this clone: From the germline J gene comes the end of the CDR3, since the read stops 3 residues before it. The rearrangement joins TRBV7-2 to TRBJ2-3; D may be TRBD2 (5 bases). Germline V lookup: CDR1 SGHTA, CDR2 FQGNSA. The CDR3 loop spans 13 amino acids. CDR3 bases read: TGTGCCAGCAGCCCTAGCCATGGAGAGACG. Protein sequence: CASSPSHGET. The whole CDR3 sequence is CASSPSHGETQYF.

For this clone: The read gets to within 3 residues of the CDR3 end, and the germline J gene fills in the rest. The chain recombines TRBV2 with TRBJ2-2; D perhaps matches TRBD1 (6 bases). Trimming cost V 6 bases and J 5 bases, with 10 bases left between them. Germline loops: CDR1 SNHLY, CDR2 FYNNEI. This CDR3 is 13 amino acids long. The sequenced part of the CDR3 DNA is TGTGCCAGCAGCGGTACAGGGACCGGGGAG. The encoded protein is CASSGTGTGE. The CDR3 reads in full as CASSGTGTGELFF.

Concerning this clone itself: The DNA ends 3 residues before the CDR3 does, and the rest of the CDR3 is filled in from the germline J gene. The V and J genes are TRBV5-6 and TRBJ2-7; TRBD1 might be the D (5 bases). Germline V gene sequence: CDR1 SGHDT, CDR2 YYEEEE. The V and J ends lost 4 bases and 6 bases respectively, with 17 bases between them. The CDR3 sequence is 14 residues long. CDR3 region: CASSEHGPDTEQYF. The part of the CDR3 DNA that was read is TGTGCCAGCAGCGAACATGGTCCGGACACCGAG.

With respect to this clone: The CDR3 goes on 3 residues after the read ends, and that part is filled in from the germline J gene. The chain uses TRBV30 and TRBJ1-6, with D uncertain. Trimming took off 2 bases at V and 10 bases at J, with 12 bases between the two ends. Per the germline V gene, CDR1 is GTSNPN and CDR2 is SVGIG (reference sequence). The length of the CDR3 is 13 residues. Here the CDR3 reads CAWSPQRGSPLHF. The covered CDR3 bases are TGTGCCTGGAGTCCTCAACGGGGATCACCC.

Worth noting for this clone: The CDR3 end lies 3 residues beyond the end of the read and is filled in from the germline J gene. The V gene is TRBV20-1, the J gene TRBJ2-4, with TRBD1 matching over 7 bases. The CDR3 has 12 residues. Germline trimming cut 3 bases from V and 6 bases from J; bases unmatched to any gene: 2. From germline, CDR1 is DFQATT and CDR2 SNEGSKA (reference sequence). CDR3 bases read: TGCAGTGCTAGGCAGGGGGTAAACATT. Its translation is CSARQGVNI. The entire CDR3 sequence reads CSARQGVNIQYF.

A word on this clone: The CDR3 end lies 3 residues beyond the end of the read and is filled in from the germline J gene. This rearrangement joins TRBV20-1 to TRBJ1-1, with a tentative D call TRBD1 (6 bases). The CDR3 sequence is 14 residues long. V was trimmed by 3 bases and J by 7 bases, leaving 18 bases between them. Germline values: CDR1 DFQATT, CDR2 SNEGSKA (reference sequence). CDR3 sequence: CSASLTGSGNEAFF. CDR3 DNA (partial): TGCAGTGCTAGTCTCACAGGGTCGGGAAATGAA.

About this clone: The sequence runs out 3 residues before the end of the CDR3; the remainder is reconstructed from the germline J gene. The chain recombines TRBV7-9 with TRBJ1-4; weak D call: TRBD1 (6 bases). The germline V and J ends were trimmed by 5 bases and 6 bases, with 16 bases remaining between them. Germline CDR1 reads SEHNR; CDR2 reads FQNEAQ (reference sequence). The CDR3 totals 15 residues. The covered CDR3 bases are TGTGCCAGCAGCCCCGGACAGACCCCTGATGAAAAA. It translates to CASSPGQTPDEK. The CDR3 as a whole reads CASSPGQTPDEKLFF.

In the case of this clone: The read falls 3 residues short of the CDR3 end, and the missing part is taken from the germline J gene. The J gene is TRBJ1-1, the V gene TRBV5-1; D possibly corresponds to TRBD1 (5 bases). Trimming cost V 2 bases and J 1 base, with 6 bases left between them. Germline V gene lookup returns CDR1 SGHRS and CDR2 YFSETQ. The CDR3 is made up of 13 amino acids. The DNA read from the CDR3 is TGCGCCAGCAGCTTTACAGGGAACACTGAA. Residues: CASSFTGNTE. The full CDR3 protein reads CASSFTGNTEAFF.

As regards this clone: One end of the junction is discordant with germline, which a read error may explain. The sequenced part of the CDR3 DNA is TGTGCCAGCAGCTTGGTTGGTAGAGAAGATACC. Its protein product is CASSLVGREDT. The whole CDR3 sequence reads CASSLVGREDTQYF. This chain joins TRBV5-6 and TRBJ2-5; D is undetermined. The CDR3 end falls 3 residues outside the read, so it is completed with the germline J gene. Germline loops: CDR1 SGHDT, CDR2 YYEEEE. This CDR3 contains 14 residues.

To note about this clone: The read finishes 3 residues shy of the CDR3 end, and the germline J gene is used to complete it. This chain joins TRBV7-9 and TRBJ2-5, with D possibly TRBD1 on 5 matching bases. Trimming took off 5 bases at V and 5 bases at J, with 9 bases between the two ends. The CDR3 has 12 residues. The germline V gene has CDR1 SEHNR and CDR2 FQNEAQ (reference sequence). The sequenced part of the CDR3 DNA is TGTGCCAGCAGCCCTCAGGGCGAGACC. This encodes CASSPQGET. The entire CDR3 reads CASSPQGETQYF.

Points on this clone: Read coverage stops 3 residues before the CDR3 terminus; the germline J gene supplies the remainder. The V call is TRBV29-1, the J call TRBJ2-1; TRBD2 matches 7 bases. J lost 4 bases, V lost 4 bases, and 4 bases had no gene match. Germline V lookup: CDR1 SQVTM, CDR2 ANQGSEA. The CDR3 loop spans 13 amino acids. CDR3 region: CSVGLAFYNEQFF. The sequenced part of the CDR3 DNA is TGCAGCGTTGGACTAGCTTTTTACAATGAG.

A remark on this clone: The read ends 3 residues early relative to the CDR3; the germline J gene fills the gap. J is TRBJ2-2 and V is TRBV18; 9 positions match TRBD2. There are 16 residues in the CDR3. Germline trimming cut 0 bases from V and 4 bases from J; bases unmatched to any gene: 3. Germline loops: CDR1 KGHSH, CDR2 LQKENI. The CDR3 loop is CASSPPGLARTGELFF. CDR3 DNA (partial): TGTGCCAGCTCACCACCGGGACTAGCTCGCACCGGGGAG.

Comments on this clone: The CDR3 is cut off 3 residues early in the read; its end comes from the germline J gene. The chain couples TRBV6-1 to TRBJ2-6; 7 bases line up with TRBD1. This CDR3 contains 15 residues. The V gene's germline CDR1 is MNHNS and CDR2 SASEGT. V shed 4 bases and J 4 bases; nucleotides not matched to a gene: 4. Partial CDR3 DNA: TGTGCCAGCAGTGGGGGACAGTTAGGGGCCAACGTC. Protein: CASSGGQLGANV. The CDR3 in its entirety is CASSGGQLGANVLTF.

Regarding this clone: The read terminates 3 residues before the CDR3 end, so the remaining end is supplied by the germline J gene. The V gene is TRBV12-3 or TRBV12-4, the J gene TRBJ2-2; D gene ambiguous. The CDR3 runs to 12 residues. The V end lost 6 bases, the J end lost 2 bases, and 4 bases lay between the germline ends. This CDR3 is CASSPNTGELFF. Incomplete CDR3 DNA: TGTGCCAGCAGCCCTAACACCGGGGAG.